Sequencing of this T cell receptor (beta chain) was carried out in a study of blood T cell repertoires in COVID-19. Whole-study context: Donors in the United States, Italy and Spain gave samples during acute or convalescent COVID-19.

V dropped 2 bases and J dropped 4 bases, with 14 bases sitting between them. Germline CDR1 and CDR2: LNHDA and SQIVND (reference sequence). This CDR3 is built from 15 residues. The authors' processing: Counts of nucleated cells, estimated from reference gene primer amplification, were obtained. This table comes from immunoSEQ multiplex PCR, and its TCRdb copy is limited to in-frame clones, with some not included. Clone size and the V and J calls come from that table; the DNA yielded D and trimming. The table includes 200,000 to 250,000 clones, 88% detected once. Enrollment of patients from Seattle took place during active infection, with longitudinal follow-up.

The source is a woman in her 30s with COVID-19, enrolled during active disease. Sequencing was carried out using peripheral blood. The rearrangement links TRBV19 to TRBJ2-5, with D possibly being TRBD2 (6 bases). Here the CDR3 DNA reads TGTGCCAGTAGTATAACCCAGGCGGAGGGAGAGACCCAGTACTTC. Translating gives CASSITQAEGETQYF. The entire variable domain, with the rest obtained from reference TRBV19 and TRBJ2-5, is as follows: DGGITQSPKYLFRKEGQNVTLSCEQNLNHDAMYWYRQDPGQGLRLIYYSQIVNDFQKGDIAEGYSVSREKKESFPLTVTSAQKNPTAFYLCASSITQAEGETQYFGPGTRLLVL.